This TCR beta chain comes out of a study of somatic mutations in cytotoxic T cells in rheumatoid arthritis. Whole-study context: Some V beta antibody-stained T-cell populations were flow-sorted at nearly 100% purity, including V beta1+ cells sequenced for TCRB.

Some clones are missing from TCRdb's copy, which holds only in-frame ones; the method was immunoSEQ multiplex PCR. The table has 6,000 or so clones, 72% seen once. Study-level results: The largest CD8+ clone made up over 20% of CD8+ cells in about an eighth of the 65 patients. Antigens bound by the expanded CD8+ clones were not identified.

As for this clone: The antigen remains unidentified. The junction does not match germline at one end; this may be a read error.

The V gene's germline CDR1 is SSHAT and CDR2 FNYEAQ (reference sequence). CDR3 length equals 14 residues. This chain links TRBV7-7 with TRBJ2-1, with D possibly TRBD1 on 5 matching bases. This TCR was sampled from a woman in her forties or fifties in good health. The sample comprised CD8+ T cells sorted from blood. The CDR3: CASSLKGFQNEQFF. In DNA form, the CDR3 reads TGTGCTAGCAGCTTAAAGGGGTTCCAGAATGAGCAGTTCTTC.